This TCR beta chain was captured by sequencing in a study of T cells in Graves' hyperthyroidism and ophthalmopathy. Study-wide points: The model made its ophthalmopathy prediction, and onset followed a median approximately six months later. Ophthalmopathy was distinguished from stable hyperthyroidism by 13 V-J signatures.

This clonotype was detected many times. What it binds is not known. There were TCR beta CDR3 regions amplified from RNA transcripts. HTBI primers drove first-round RT-PCR of the TCR CDR3. TCRdb ran MiXCR on the multiplex PCR reads and lists one entry per CDR3 protein. The sample lists 200,000 to 250,000 distinct CDR3 sequences, 15% to 20% seen once, with approximately 30% in the top ten. Looked up from germline, CDR1 is SGHTA and CDR2 is FQGTGA. This CDR3 contains 17 residues. With 0 bases clipped from V and 5 bases from J, the junction kept 7 bases outside the gene matches. Together with thyroid ultrasound, orbital computed tomography, serum thyroxine and TRAb, clinical symptoms were used for diagnoses. Fresh peripheral blood, around 9.5 ml, yielded the PBMCs.

Material for sequencing was blood. The chain recombines TRBV7-3 with TRBJ2-3; TRBD2 matches at 11 bases. This clonotype originated in a woman under 30 with Graves' ophthalmopathy. Here the CDR3 reads CASSLTALAGVVDTQYF. The DNA for the CDR3 is TGTGCCAGCAGCTTAACGGCACTAGCGGGAGTGGTAGATACGCAGTATTTT.